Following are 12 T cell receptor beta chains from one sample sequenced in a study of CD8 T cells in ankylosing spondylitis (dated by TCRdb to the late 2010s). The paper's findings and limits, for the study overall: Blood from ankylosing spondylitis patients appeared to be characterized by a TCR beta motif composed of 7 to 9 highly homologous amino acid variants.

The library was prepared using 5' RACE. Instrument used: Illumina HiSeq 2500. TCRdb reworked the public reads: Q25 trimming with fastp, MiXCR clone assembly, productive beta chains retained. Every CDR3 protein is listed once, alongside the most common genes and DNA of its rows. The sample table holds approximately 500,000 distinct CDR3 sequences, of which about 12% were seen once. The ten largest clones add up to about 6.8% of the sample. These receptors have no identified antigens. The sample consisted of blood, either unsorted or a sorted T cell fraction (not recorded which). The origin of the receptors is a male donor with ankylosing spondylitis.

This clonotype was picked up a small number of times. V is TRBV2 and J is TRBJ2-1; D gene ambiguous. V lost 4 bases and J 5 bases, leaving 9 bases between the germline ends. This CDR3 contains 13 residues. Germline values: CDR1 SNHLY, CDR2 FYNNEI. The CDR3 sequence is CASSAEIHNEQFF. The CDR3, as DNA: TGTGCCAGCAGTGCGGAAATTCACAATGAGCAGTTCTTC.

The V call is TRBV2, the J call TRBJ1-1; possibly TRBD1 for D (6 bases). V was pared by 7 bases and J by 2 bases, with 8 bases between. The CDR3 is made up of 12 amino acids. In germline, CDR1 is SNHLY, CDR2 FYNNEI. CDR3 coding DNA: TGTGCCAGCACAGGGGACAACACTGAAGCTTTCTTT. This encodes CASTGDNTEAFF.

For the CDR3, the DNA is TGCGCCAGCAGCTTAGAGGCCGGTCGCTATGGCTACACCTTC. It is translated as CASSLEAGRYGYTF. V usage is TRBV5-1 and J usage is TRBJ1-2; D unclear. The CDR3 length is 14 residues. In germline, CDR1 is SGHRS, CDR2 YFSETQ. V was shortened by 2 bases and J by 4 bases, with 12 bases between the two germline ends.

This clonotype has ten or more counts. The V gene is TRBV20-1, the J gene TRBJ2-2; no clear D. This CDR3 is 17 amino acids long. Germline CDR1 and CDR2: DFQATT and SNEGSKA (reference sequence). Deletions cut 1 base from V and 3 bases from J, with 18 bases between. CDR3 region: CSARVQRKTLYTGELFF. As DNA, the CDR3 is TGCAGTGCTAGAGTGCAGAGGAAAACTCTTTACACCGGGGAGCTGTTTTTT.

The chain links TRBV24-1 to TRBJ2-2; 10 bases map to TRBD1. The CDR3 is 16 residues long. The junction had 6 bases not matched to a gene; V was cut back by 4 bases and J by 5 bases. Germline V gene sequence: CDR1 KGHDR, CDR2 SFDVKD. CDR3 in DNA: TGTGCCACCAGTGACCCCGGGACAGGGGAGACCGGGGAGCTGTTTTTT. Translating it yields CATSDPGTGETGELFF.

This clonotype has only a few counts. The CDR3 spells CASSQVGPGEQYF. In DNA, the CDR3 is TGTGCCAGCAGCCAAGTAGGTCCTGGGGAGCAGTACTTC. The chain carries TRBV14 and TRBJ2-7; no clear D gene. In germline, CDR1 is SGHDN, CDR2 FVKESK. The ends were cut back, 1 base at V and 7 bases at J, with 11 bases in the middle. This CDR3 has 13 residues.

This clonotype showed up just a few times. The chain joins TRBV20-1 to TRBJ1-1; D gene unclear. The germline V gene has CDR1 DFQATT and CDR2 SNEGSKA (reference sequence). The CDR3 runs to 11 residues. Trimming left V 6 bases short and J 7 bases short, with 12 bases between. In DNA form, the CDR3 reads TGCAGTGCCTTGGACTCCTATGAAGCTTTCTTT. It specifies CSALDSYEAFF.

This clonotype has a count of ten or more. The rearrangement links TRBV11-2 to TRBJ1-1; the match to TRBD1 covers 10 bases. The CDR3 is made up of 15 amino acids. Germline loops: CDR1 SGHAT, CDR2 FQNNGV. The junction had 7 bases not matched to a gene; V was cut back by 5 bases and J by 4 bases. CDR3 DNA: TGTGCCAGCAGCCCCCCGACAGGGGGCGGCACTGAAGCTTTCTTT. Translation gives CASSPPTGGGTEAFF.

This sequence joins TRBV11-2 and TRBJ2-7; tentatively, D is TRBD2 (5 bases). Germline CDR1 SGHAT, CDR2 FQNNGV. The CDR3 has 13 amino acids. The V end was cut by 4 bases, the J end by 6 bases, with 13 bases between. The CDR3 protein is CASSSLRAAEQYV. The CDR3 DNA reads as TGTGCCAGCAGCTCGTTACGAGCGGCCGAGCAGTACGTC.

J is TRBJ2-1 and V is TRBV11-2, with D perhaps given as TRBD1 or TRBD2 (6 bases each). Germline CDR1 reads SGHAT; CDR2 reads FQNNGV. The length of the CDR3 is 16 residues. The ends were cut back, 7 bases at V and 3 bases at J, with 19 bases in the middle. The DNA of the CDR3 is TGTGCCAGCACCCCCATCAGGGGAGCGGGCTACAATGAGCAGTTCTTC. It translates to CASTPIRGAGYNEQFF.

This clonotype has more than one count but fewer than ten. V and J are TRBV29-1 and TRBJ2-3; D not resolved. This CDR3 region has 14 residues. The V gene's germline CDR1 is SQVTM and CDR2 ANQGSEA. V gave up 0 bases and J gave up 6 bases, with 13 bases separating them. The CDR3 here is CSVEDGRLRDTQYF. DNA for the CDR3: TGCAGCGTTGAAGATGGCAGGCTCAGGGATACGCAGTATTTT.

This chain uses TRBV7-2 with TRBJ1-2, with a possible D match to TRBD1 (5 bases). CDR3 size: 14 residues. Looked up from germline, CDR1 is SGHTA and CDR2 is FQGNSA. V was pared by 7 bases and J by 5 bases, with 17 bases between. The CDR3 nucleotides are TGTGCCAGCAACCCCGGGGTAGGGGCGTATGGCTACACCTTC. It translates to CASNPGVGAYGYTF.